This TCR beta chain was captured in a study of blood T cell repertoires in COVID-19. Study summary: The United States, Italy and Spain were the sources of the acute and convalescent COVID-19 samples. T cells, B-cell-depleted T cells, or PBMCs provided the cDNA or gDNA that served as material.

CDR3 size: 13 residues. Trimming pared 4 bases from V and 7 bases from J, leaving 13 bases between. Germline CDR1 and CDR2: SGHDN and FVKESK. In the source study's methods: Estimation of nucleated cell counts was performed using reference gene primer amplification. Clones were sequenced by immunoSEQ multiplex PCR, and TCRdb holds only the in-frame ones, with some missing. The D gene and trimming were derived from the DNA, and the V and J assignments and clone size from that table. The data contain about 120,000 clones, under 90% of them singletons. Sequencing was performed on peripheral blood. The V call is TRBV14, the J call TRBJ1-2, with no clear D. This TCR was sampled from a woman in her seventies with acute or convalescent COVID-19. This chain's CDR3 is CASSLTRMSGYTF. The CDR3 DNA reads as TGTGCCAGCAGCCTGACTAGGATGAGTGGCTACACCTTC. The full variable domain, its missing parts supplied by reference TRBV14 and TRBJ1-2, is EAGVTQFPSHSVIEKGQTVTLRCDPISGHDNLYWYRRVMGKEIKFLLHFVKESKQDESGMPNNRFLAERTGGTYSTLKVQPAELEDSGVYFCASSLTRMSGYTFGSGTRLTVV.